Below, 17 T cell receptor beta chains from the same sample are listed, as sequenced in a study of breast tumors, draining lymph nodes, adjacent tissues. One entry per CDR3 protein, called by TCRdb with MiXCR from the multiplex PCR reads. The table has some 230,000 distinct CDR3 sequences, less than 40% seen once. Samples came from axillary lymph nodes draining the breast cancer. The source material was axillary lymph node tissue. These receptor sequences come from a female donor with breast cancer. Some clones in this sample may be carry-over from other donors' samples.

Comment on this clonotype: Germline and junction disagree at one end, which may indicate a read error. The chain's CDR3 is CSPGTSSHEQYF. DNA of the CDR3: TGCAGCCCCGGGACTAGCTCCCACGAGCAGTACTTC. The chain carries TRBV29-1 and TRBJ2-7, with TRBD2 matching over 9 bases. CDR3 length: 12 residues. CDR1 is SQVTM, CDR2 ANQGSEA, per germline.

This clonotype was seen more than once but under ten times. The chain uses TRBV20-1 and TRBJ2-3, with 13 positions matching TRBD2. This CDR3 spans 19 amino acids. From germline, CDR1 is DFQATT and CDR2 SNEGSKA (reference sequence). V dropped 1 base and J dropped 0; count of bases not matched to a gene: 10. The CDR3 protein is CSARGGLAGAFASTDTQYF. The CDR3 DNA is TGCAGTGCTAGAGGCGGACTAGCGGGGGCATTCGCTAGCACAGATACGCAGTATTTT.

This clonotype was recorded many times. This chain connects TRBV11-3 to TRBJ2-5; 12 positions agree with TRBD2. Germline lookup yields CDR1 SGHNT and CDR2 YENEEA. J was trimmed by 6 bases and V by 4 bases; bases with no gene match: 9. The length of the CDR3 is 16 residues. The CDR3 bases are TGTGCCAGCAGCTATCTAGCGGGAGGGCCGGGGAAGACCCAGTACTTC. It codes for CASSYLAGGPGKTQYF.

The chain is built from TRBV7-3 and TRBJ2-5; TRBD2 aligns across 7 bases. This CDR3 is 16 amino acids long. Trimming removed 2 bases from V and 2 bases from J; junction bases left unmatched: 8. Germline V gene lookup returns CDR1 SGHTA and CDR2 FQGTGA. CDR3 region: CASSLLLREGQETQYF. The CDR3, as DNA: TGTGCCAGCAGCTTACTCTTAAGGGAGGGTCAAGAGACCCAGTACTTC.

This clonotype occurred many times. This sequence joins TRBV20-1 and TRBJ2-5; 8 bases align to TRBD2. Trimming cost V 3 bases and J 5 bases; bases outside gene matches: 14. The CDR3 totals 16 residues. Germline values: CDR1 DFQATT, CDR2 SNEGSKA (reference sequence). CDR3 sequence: CSASSGGSGPAETQYF. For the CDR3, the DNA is TGCAGTGCTAGCAGCGGGGGTAGCGGGCCCGCGGAGACCCAGTACTTC.

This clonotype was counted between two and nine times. The CDR3: CASSHADRSTGELFF. In DNA form, the CDR3 reads TGTGCCAGCTCACATGCGGACAGGAGCACCGGGGAGCTGTTTTTT. The J gene is TRBJ2-2, the V gene TRBV18; 7 nucleotides align to TRBD1. Germline V gene sequence: CDR1 KGHSH, CDR2 LQKENI. This CDR3 has 15 residues. V shed 4 bases, J shed 4 bases, and the junction held 6 bases outside the gene matches.

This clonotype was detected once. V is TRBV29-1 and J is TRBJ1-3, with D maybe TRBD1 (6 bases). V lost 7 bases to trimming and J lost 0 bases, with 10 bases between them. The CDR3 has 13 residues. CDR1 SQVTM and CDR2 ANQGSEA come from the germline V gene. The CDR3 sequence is CSARTDSGNTIYF. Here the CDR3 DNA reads TGCAGCGCAAGGACAGACTCTGGAAACACCATATATTTT.

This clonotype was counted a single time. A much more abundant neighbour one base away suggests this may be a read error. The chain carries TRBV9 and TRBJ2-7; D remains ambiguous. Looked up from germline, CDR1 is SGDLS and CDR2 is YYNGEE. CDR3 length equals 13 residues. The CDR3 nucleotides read TGTGCCAGCAGCCCCCGAAACTCCTACGGGCAGTACTTC. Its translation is CASSPRNSYGQYF.

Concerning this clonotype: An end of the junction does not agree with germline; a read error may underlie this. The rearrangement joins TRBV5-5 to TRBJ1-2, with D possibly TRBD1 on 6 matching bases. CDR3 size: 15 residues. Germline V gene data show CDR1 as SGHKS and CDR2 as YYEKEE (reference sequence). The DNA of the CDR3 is TGTGCCAGCAGCGGGCGGGACACACCTAACTATGGCTTCACCTTC. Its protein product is CASSGRDTPNYGFTF.

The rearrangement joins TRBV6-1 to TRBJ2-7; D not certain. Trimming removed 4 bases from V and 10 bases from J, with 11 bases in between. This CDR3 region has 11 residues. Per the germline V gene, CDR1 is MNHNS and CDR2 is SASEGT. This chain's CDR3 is CASSALFDQYF. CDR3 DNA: TGTGCCAGCAGTGCTTTGTTTGATCAGTACTTC.

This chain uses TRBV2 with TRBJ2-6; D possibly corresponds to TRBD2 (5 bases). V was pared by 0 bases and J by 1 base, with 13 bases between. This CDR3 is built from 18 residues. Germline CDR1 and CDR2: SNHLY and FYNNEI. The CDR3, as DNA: TGTGCCAGCAGTGAAGCGGTCCGTGGCGGGTCTGGGGCCAACGTCCTGACTTTC. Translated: CASSEAVRGGSGANVLTF.

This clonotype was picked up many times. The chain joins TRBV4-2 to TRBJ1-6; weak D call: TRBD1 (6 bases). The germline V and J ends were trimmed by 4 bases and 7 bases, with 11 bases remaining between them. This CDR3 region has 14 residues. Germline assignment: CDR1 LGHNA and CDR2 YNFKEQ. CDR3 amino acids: CASSPQGPNSPLHF. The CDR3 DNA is TGTGCCAGCAGCCCACAGGGCCCCAATTCACCCCTCCACTTT.

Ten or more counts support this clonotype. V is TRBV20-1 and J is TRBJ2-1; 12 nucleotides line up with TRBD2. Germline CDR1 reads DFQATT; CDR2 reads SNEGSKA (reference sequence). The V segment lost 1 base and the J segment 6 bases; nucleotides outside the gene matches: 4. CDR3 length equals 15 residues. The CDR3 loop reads CSARVGTSGLNEQFF. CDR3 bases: TGCAGTGCTAGAGTAGGGACTAGCGGGCTCAATGAGCAGTTCTTC.

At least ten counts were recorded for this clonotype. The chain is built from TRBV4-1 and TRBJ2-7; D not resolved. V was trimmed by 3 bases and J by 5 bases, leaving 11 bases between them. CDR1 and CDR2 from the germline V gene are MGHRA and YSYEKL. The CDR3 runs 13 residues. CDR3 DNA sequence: TGCGCCAGCAGCCACCCGTCCGTTCACGAGCAGTACTTC. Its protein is CASSHPSVHEQYF.

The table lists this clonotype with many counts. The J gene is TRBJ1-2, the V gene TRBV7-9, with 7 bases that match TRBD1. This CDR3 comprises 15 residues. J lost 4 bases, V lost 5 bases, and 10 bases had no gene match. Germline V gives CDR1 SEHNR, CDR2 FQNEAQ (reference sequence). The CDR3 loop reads CASSRTQGDVYGYTF. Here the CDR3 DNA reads TGTGCCAGCAGCCGAACCCAGGGGGATGTCTATGGCTACACCTTC. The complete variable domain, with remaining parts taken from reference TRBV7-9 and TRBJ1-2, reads DTGVSQNPRHKITKRGQNVTFRCDPISEHNRLYWYRQTLGQGPEFLTYFQNEAQLEKSRLLSDRFSAERPKGSFSTLEIQRTEQGDSAMYLCASSRTQGDVYGYTFGSGTRLTVV.

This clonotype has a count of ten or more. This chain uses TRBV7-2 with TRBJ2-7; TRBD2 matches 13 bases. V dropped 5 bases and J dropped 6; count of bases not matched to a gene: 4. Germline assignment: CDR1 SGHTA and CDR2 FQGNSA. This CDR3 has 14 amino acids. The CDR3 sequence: CASSATSGRVEQYF. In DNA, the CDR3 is TGTGCCAGCAGCGCAACTAGCGGGAGGGTCGAGCAGTACTTC.

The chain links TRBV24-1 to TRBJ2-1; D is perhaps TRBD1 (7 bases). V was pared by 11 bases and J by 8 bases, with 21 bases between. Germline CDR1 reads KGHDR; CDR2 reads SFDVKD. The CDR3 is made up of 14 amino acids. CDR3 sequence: CASRTPRGADEQFF. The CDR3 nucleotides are TGTGCCAGCAGGACCCCCAGGGGGGCCGATGAGCAGTTCTTC.